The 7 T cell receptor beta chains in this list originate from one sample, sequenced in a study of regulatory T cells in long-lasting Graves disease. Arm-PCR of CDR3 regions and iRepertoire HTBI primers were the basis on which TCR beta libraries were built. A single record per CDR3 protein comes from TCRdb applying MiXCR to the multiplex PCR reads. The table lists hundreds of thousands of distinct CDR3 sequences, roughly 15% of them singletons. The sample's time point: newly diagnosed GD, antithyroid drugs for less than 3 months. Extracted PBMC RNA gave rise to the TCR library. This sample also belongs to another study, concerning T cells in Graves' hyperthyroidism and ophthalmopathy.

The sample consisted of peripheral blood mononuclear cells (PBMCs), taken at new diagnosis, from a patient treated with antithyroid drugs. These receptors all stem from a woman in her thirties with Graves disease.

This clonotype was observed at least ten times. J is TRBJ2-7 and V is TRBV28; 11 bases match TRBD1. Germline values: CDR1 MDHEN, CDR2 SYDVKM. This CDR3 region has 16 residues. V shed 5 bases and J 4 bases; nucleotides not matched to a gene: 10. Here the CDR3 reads CASSMPGQGVLYEQYF. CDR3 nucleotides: TGTGCCAGCAGTATGCCGGGACAGGGGGTCCTTTACGAGCAGTACTTC.

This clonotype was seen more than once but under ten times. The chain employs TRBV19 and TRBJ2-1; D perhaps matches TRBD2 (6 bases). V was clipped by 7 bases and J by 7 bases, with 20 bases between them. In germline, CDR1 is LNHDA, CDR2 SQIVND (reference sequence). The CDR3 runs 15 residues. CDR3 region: CASTTTGGVRNEQFF. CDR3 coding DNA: TGTGCCAGTACCACAACCGGGGGAGTCCGGAATGAGCAGTTCTTC.

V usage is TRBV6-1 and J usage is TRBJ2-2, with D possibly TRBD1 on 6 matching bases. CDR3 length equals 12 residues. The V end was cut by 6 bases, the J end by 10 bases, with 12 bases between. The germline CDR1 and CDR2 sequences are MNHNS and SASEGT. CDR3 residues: CASRTGFEELFF. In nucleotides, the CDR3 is TGTGCCAGCAGAACAGGGTTTGAGGAGCTGTTTTTT.

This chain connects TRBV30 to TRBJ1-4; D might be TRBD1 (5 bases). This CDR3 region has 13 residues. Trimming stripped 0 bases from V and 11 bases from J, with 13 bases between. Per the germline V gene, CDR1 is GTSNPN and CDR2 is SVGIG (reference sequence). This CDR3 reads CAWSVGQGGKLFF. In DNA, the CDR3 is TGTGCCTGGAGTGTTGGGCAGGGAGGGAAACTGTTTTTT.

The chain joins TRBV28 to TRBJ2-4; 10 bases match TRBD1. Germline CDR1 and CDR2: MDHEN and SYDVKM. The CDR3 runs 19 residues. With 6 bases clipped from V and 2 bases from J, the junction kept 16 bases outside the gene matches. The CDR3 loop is CASRHVGTGVLRSKNIQYF. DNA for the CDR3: TGTGCCAGCAGGCACGTCGGGACAGGGGTTTTGAGGTCCAAAAACATTCAGTACTTC.

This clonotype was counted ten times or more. DNA of the CDR3: TGTGCCAGCACGGTCGCGAACACCGGGGAGCTGTTTTTT. Its translation is CASTVANTGELFF. The chain links TRBV28 to TRBJ2-2; no firm D call. The germline V gene has CDR1 MDHEN and CDR2 SYDVKM. There are 13 residues in the CDR3. Trimming took 7 bases from V and 0 from J, leaving 6 bases between them.

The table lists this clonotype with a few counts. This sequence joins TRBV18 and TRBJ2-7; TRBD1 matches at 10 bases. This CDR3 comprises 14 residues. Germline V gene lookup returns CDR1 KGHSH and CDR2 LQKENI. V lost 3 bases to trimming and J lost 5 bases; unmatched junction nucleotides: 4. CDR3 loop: CASSPRDRGNEQYF. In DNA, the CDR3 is TGTGCCAGCTCACCCCGGGACAGGGGAAACGAGCAGTACTTC. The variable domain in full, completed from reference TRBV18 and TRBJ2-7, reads NAGVMQNPRHLVRRRGQEARLRCSPMKGHSHVYWYRQLPEEGLKFMVYLQKENIIDESGMPKERFSAEFPKEGPSILRIQQVVRGDSAAYFCASSPRDRGNEQYFGPGTRLTVT.